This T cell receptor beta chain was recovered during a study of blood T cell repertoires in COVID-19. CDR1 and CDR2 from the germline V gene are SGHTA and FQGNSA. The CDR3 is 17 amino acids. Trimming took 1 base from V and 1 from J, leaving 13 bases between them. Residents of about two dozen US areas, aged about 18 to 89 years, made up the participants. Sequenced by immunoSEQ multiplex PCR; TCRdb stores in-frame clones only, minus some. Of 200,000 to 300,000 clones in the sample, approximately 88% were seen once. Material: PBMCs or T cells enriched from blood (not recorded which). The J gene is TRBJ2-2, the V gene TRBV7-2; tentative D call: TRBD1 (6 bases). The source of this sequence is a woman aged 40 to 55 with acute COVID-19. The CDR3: CASSLGARGMNTGELFF. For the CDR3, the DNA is TGTGCCAGCAGCTTAGGGGCCAGGGGAATGAACACCGGGGAGCTGTTTTTT.